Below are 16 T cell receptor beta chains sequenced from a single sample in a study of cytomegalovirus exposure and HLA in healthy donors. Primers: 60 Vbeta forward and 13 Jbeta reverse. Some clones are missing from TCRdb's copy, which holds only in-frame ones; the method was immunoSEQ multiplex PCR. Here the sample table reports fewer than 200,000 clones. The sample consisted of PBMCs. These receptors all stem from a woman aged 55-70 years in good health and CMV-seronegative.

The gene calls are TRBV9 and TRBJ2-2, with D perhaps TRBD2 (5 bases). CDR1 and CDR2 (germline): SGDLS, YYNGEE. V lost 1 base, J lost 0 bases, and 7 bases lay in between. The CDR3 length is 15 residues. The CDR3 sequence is CASSVLATNTGELFF. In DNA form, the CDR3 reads TGTGCCAGCAGCGTACTAGCTACGAACACCGGGGAGCTGTTTTTT.

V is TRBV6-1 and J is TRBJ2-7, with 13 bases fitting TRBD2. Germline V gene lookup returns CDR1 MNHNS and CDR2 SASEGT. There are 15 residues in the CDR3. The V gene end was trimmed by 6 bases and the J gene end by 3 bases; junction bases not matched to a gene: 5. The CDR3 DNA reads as TGTGCCAGCAGGGCGGGACTAGCGGGGATCTACGAGCAGTACTTC. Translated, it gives CASRAGLAGIYEQYF.

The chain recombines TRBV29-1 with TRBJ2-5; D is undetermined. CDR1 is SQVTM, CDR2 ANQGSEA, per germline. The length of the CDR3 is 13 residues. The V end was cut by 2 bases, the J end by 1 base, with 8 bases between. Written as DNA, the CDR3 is TGCAGCGTTGAATCGACTTTCCAAGAGACCCAGTACTTC. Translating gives CSVESTFQETQYF. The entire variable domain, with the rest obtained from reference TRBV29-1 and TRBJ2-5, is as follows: SAVISQKPSRDICQRGTSLTIQCQVDSQVTMMFWYRQQPGQSLTLIATANQGSEATYESGFVIDKFPISRPNLTFSTLTVSNMSPEDSSIYLCSVESTFQETQYFGPGTRLLVL.

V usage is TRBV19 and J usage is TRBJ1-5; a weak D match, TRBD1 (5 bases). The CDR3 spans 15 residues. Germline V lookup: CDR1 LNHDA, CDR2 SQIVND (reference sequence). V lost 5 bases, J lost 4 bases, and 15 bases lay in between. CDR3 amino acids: CASSGAGFGNQPQHF. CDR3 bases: TGTGCCAGTAGTGGGGCAGGGTTTGGAAATCAGCCCCAGCATTTT. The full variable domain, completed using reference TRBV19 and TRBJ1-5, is DGGITQSPKYLFRKEGQNVTLSCEQNLNHDAMYWYRQDPGQGLRLIYYSQIVNDFQKGDIAEGYSVSREKKESFPLTVTSAQKNPTAFYLCASSGAGFGNQPQHFGDGTRLSIL.

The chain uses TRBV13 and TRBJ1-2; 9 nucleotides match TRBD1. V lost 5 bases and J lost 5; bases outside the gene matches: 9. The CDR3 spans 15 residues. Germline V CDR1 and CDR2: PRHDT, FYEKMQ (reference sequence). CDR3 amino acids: CASSPGTGKGYGYTF. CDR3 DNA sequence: TGTGCCAGCAGCCCTGGGACAGGGAAGGGGTATGGCTACACCTTC. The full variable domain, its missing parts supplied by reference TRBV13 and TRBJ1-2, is AAGVIQSPRHLIKEKRETATLKCYPIPRHDTVYWYQQGPGQDPQFLISFYEKMQSDKGSIPDRFSAQQFSDYHSELNMSSLELGDSALYFCASSPGTGKGYGYTFGSGTRLTVV.

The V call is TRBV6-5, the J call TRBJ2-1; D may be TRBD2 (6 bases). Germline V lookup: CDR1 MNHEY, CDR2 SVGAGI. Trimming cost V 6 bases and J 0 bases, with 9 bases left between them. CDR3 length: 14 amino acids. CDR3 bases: TGTGCCAGCAGGACCGGGAGCTCCTACAATGAGCAGTTCTTC. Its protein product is CASRTGSSYNEQFF.

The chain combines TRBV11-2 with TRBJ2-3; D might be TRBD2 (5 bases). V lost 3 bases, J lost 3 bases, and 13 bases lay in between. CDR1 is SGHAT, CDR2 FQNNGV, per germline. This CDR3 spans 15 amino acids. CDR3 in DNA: TGTGCCAGCAGCTTTGAGAGGGTGGGGACAGATACGCAGTATTTT. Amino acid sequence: CASSFERVGTDTQYF.

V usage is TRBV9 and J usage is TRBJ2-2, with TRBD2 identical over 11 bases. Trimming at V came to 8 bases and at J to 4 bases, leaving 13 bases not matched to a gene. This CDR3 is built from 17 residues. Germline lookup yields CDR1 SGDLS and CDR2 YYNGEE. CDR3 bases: TGTGCCAGTGCCCCGACTAGCGGGGCTGTCGGCACCGGGGAGCTGTTTTTT. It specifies CASAPTSGAVGTGELFF.

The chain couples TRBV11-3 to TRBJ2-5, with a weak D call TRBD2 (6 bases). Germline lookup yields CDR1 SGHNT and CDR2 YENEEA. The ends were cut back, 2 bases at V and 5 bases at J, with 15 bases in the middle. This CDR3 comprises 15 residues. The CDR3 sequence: CASSLRGSGSETQYF. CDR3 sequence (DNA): TGTGCCAGCAGCTTACGGGGGAGTGGTAGCGAGACCCAGTACTTC.

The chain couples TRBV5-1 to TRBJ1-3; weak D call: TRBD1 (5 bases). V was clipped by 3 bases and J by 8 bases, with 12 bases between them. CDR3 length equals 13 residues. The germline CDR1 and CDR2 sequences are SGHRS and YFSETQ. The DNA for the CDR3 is TGCGCCAGCAGCTCGGTAGGGGTGGACACCATATATTTT. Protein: CASSSVGVDTIYF.

CDR3 nucleotide sequence: TGTGCCAGCAGTTATGTCAGGGACACCTACGAGCAGTACTTC. Its translation is CASSYVRDTYEQYF. The chain carries TRBV27 and TRBJ2-7, with D possibly TRBD1 on 6 matching bases. Germline lookup yields CDR1 MNHEY and CDR2 SMNVEV (reference sequence). Trimming shortened V by 4 bases and J by 2 bases, and 12 bases separated the two germline ends. The CDR3 extends over 14 amino acids.

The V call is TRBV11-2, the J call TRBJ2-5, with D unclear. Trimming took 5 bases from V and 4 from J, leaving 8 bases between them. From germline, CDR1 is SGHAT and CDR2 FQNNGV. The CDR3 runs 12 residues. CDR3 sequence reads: CASSHYGETQYF. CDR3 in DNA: TGTGCCAGCAGCCATTACGGAGAGACCCAGTACTTC.

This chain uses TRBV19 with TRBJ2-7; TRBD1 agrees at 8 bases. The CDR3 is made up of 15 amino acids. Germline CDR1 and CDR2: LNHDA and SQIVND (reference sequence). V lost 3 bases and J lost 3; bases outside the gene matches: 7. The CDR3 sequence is CASSIWAGGFYEQYF. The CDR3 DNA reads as TGTGCCAGTAGTATTTGGGCAGGGGGCTTCTACGAGCAGTACTTC.

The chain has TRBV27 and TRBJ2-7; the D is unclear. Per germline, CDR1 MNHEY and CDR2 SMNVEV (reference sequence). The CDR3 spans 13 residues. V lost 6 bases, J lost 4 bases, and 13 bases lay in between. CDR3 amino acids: CASSRNPVYEQYF. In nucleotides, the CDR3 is TGTGCCAGCAGCCGAAACCCAGTTTACGAGCAGTACTTC.

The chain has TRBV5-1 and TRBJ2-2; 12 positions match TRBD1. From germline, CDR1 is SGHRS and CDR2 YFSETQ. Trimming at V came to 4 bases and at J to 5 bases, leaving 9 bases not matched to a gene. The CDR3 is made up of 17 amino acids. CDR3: CASSLPPGQGATGELFF. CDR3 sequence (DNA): TGCGCCAGCAGCCTTCCACCGGGACAGGGGGCGACCGGGGAGCTGTTTTTT. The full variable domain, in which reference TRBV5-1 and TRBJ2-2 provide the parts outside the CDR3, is KAGVTQTPRYLIKTRGQQVTLSCSPISGHRSVSWYQQTPGQGLQFLFEYFSETQRNKGNFPGRFSGRQFSNSRSEMNVSTLELGDSALYLCASSLPPGQGATGELFFGEGSRLTVL.

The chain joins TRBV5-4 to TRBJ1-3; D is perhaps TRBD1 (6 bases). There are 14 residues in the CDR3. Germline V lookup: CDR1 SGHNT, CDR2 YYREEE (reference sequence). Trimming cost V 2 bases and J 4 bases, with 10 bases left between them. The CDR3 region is CASSFPGDGNTIYF. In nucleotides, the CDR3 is TGTGCCAGCAGCTTCCCAGGGGACGGAAACACCATATATTTT.